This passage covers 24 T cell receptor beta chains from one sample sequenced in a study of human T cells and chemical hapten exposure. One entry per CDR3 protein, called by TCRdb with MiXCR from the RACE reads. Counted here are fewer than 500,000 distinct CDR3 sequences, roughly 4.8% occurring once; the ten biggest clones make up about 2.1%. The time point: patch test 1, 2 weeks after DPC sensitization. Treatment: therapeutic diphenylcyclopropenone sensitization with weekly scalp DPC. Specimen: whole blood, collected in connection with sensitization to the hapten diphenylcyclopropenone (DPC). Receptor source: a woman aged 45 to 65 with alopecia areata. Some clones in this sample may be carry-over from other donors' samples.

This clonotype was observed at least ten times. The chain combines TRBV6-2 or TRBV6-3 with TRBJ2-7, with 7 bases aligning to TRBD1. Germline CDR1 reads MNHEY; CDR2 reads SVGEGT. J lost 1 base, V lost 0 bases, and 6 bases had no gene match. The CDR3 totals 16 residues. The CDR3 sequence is CASSYSPDRHSYEQYF. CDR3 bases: TGTGCCAGCAGTTACTCACCGGACAGGCATTCCTACGAGCAGTACTTC.

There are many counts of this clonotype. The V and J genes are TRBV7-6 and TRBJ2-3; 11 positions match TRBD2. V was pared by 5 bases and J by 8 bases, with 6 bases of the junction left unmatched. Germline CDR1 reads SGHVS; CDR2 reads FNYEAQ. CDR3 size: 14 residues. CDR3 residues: CASSSSGGAGTQYF. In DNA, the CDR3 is TGTGCCAGCAGCAGTAGCGGGGGGGCTGGTACGCAGTATTTT.

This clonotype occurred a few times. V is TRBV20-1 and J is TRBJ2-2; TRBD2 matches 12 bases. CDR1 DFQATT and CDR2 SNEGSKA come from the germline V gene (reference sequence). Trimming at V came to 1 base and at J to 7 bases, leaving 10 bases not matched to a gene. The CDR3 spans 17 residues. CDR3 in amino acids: CSARGPLAGGPNGELFF. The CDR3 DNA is TGCAGTGCTAGAGGTCCTCTAGCGGGAGGGCCCAACGGGGAGCTGTTTTTT.

The CDR3 nucleotides read TGTGCCAGCAGCCAAGGCGGACAGCCGAACACTGAAGCTTTCTTT. Translated: CASSQGGQPNTEAFF. The chain combines TRBV3-1 with TRBJ1-1; TRBD1 might be the D (6 bases). Germline assignment: CDR1 LGHDT and CDR2 YNNKEL (reference sequence). V gave up 1 base and J gave up 1 base, with 10 bases separating them. This CDR3 is 15 amino acids long. The full variable domain, its missing parts supplied by reference TRBV3-1 and TRBJ1-1, is DTAVSQTPKYLVTQMGNDKSIKCEQNLGHDTMYWYKQDSKKFLKIMFSYNNKELIINETVPNRFSPKSPDKAHLNLHINSLELGDSAVYFCASSQGGQPNTEAFFGQGTRLTVV.

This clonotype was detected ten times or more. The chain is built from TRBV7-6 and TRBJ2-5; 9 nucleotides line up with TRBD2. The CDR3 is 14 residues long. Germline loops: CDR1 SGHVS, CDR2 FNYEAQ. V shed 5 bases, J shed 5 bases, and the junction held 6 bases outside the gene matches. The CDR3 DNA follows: TGTGCCAGCAGCGCCGTGGCGGGGGGGGAGACCCAGTACTTC. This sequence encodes CASSAVAGGETQYF. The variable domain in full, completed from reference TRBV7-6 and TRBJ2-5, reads GAGVSQSPRYKVTKRGQDVALRCDPISGHVSLYWYRQALGQGPEFLTYFNYEAQQDKSGLPNDRFSAERPEGSISTLTIQRTEQRDSAMYRCASSAVAGGETQYFGPGTRLLVL.

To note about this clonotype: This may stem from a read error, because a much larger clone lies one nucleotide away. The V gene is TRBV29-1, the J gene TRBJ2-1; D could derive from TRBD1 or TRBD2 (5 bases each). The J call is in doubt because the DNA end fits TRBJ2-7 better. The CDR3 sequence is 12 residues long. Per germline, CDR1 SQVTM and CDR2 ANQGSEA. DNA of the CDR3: TGCAGTACCGGGACCTACTACAATGAGCAGTACTTC. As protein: CSTGTYYNEQYF.

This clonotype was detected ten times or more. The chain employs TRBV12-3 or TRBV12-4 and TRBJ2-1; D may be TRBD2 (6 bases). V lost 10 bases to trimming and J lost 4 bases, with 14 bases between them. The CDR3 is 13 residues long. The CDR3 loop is CATVLGGYNEQFF. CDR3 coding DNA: TGTGCCACAGTTCTGGGAGGTTACAATGAGCAGTTCTTC.

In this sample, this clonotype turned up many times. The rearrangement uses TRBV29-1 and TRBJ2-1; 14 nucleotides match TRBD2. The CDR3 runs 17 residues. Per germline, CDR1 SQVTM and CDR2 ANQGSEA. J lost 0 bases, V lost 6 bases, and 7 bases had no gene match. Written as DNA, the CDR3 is TGCAGCGTAATACGACTAGCGGGAGGGAGCTCCTACAATGAGCAGTTCTTC. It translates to CSVIRLAGGSSYNEQFF.

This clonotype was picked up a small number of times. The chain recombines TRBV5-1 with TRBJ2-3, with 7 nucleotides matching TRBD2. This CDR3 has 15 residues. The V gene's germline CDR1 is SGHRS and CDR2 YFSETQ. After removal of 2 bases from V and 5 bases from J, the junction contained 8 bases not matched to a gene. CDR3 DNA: TGCGCCAGCAGCTTAGACGGACTAGGTCTAGATACGCAGTATTTT. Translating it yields CASSLDGLGLDTQYF.

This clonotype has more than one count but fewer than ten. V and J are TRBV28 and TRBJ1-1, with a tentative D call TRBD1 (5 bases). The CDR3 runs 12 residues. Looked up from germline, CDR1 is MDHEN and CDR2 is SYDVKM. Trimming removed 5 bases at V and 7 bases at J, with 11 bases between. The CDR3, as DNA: TGTGCCAGCAGTCAATGGGGGAATGAAGCTTTCTTT. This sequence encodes CASSQWGNEAFF.

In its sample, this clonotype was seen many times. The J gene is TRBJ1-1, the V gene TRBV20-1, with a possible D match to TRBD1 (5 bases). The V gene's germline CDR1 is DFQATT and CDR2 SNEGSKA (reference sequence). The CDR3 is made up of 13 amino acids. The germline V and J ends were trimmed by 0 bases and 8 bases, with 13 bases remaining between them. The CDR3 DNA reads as TGCAGTGCTAGAGATAAGGGACCCCCAGAAGCTTTCTTT. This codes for CSARDKGPPEAFF.

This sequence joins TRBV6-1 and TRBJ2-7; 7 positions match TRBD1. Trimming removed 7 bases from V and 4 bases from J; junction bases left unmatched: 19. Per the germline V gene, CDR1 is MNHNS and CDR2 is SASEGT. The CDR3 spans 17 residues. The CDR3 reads CASNPAPKPTGKYEQYF. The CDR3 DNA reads TGTGCCAGCAACCCGGCCCCAAAACCGACAGGGAAATACGAGCAGTACTTC.

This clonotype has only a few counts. CDR3 DNA sequence: TGTGCCAGCAGCTTGGGGACACACGACTATGGCTACACCTTC. Amino acid sequence: CASSLGTHDYGYTF. The V gene is TRBV7-9, the J gene TRBJ1-2; D might be TRBD1 (6 bases). The germline CDR1 and CDR2 sequences are SEHNR and FQNEAQ (reference sequence). V was shortened by 3 bases and J by 3 bases, with 11 bases between the two germline ends. This CDR3 spans 14 amino acids.

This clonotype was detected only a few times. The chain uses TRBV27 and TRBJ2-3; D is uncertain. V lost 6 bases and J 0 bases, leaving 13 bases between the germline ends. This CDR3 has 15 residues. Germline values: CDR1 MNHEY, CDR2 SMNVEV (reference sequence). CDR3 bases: TGTGCCAGCAGCCAAGTGTGGATTAGCACAGATACGCAGTATTTT. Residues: CASSQVWISTDTQYF.

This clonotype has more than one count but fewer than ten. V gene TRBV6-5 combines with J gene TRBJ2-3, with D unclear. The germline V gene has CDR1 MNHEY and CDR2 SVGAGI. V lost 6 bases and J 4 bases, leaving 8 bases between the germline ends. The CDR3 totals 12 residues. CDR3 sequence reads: CASRSTADTQYF. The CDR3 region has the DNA TGTGCCAGCAGGTCCACAGCAGATACGCAGTATTTT.

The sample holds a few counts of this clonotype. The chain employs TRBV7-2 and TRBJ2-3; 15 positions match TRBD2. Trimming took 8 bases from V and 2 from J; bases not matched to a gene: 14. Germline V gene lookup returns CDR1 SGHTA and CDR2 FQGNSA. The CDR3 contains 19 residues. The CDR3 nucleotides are TGTGCCAGCTTCCGGTCCGGACTAGCGGGAGGGCCCCCCACAGATACGCAGTATTTT. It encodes CASFRSGLAGGPPTDTQYF. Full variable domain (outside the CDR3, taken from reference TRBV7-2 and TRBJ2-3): GAGVSQSPSNKVTEKGKDVELRCDPISGHTALYWYRQSLGQGLEFLIYFQGNSAPDKSGLPSDRFSAERTGGSVSTLTIQRTQQEDSAVYLCASFRSGLAGGPPTDTQYFGPGTRLTVL.

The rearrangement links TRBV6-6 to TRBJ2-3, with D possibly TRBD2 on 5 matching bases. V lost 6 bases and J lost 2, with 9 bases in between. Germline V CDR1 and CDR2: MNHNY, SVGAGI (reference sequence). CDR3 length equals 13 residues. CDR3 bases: TGTGCCAGCAGGGAGGTTGCCACAGATACGCAGTATTTT. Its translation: CASREVATDTQYF.

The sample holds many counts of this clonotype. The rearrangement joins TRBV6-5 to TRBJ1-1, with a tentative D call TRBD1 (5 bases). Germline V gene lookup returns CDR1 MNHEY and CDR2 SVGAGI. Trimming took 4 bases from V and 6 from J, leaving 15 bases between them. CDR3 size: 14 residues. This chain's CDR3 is CASSSVPGHPEAFF. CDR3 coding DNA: TGTGCCAGCAGTTCGGTACCGGGGCACCCTGAAGCTTTCTTT.

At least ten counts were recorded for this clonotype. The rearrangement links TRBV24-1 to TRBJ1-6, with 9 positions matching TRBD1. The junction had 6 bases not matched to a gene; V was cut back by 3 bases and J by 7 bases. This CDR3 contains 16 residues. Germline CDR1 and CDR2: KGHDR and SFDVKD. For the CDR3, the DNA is TGTGCCACCAGTGATAGCGGACAGGGGCTGAATTCACCCCTCCACTTT. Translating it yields CATSDSGQGLNSPLHF.

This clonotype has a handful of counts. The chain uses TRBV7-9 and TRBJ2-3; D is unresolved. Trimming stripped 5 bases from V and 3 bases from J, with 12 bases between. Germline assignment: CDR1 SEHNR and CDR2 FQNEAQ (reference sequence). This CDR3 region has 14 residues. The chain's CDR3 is CASSGRFRTDTQYF. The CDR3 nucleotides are TGTGCCAGCAGCGGACGGTTTCGAACAGATACGCAGTATTTT.

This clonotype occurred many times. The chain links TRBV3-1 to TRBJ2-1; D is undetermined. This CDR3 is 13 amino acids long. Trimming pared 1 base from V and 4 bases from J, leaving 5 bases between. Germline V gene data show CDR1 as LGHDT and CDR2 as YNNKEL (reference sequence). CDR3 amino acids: CASSQVRYNEQFF. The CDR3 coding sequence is TGTGCCAGCAGCCAAGTACGGTACAATGAGCAGTTCTTC.

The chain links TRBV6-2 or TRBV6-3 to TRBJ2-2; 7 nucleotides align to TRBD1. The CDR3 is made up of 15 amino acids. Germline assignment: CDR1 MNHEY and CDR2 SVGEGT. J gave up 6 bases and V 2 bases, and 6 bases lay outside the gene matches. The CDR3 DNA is TGTGCCAGCAGTTACGGACAGGTTGGCGCCGGGGAGCTGTTTTTT. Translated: CASSYGQVGAGELFF.

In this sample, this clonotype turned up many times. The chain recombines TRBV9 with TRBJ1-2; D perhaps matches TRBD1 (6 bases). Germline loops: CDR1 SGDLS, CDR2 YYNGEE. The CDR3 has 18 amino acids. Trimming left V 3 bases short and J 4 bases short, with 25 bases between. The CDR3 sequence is CASSGGFVQGPSPYGYTF. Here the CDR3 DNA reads TGTGCCAGCAGCGGTGGCTTTGTTCAGGGGCCAAGCCCCTATGGCTACACCTTC.

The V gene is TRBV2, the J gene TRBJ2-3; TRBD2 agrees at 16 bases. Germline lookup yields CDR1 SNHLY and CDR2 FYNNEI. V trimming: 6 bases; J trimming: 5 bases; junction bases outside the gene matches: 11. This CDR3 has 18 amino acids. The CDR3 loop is CASSEPGLAGGPRDTQYF. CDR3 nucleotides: TGTGCCAGCAGCGAACCGGGACTAGCGGGGGGGCCGAGAGATACGCAGTATTTT.